Below are 13 T cell receptor beta chains sequenced from a single sample in a study of T cells in Graves' hyperthyroidism and ophthalmopathy. Template material for amplifying TCR beta CDR3 regions consisted of RNA transcripts. An initial round of RT-PCR targeting the TCR CDR3 relied on the HTBI primer set. TCRdb used MiXCR to reprocess the multiplex PCR reads, holding one entry per CDR3 protein. Of over 550,000 distinct CDR3 sequences listed, around 17% were seen once; the top ten hold 15% to 20%. The sample comprised blood. All receptors derive from a woman between 18 and 29 years old with Graves' hyperthyroidism.

This clonotype was recorded at least ten times. The chain is built from TRBV28 and TRBJ2-3, with 10 bases that match TRBD2. The ends lost 5 bases at V and 2 bases at J; junction bases unmatched: 7. This CDR3 is 16 amino acids long. The germline V gene encodes CDR1 MDHEN and CDR2 SYDVKM. CDR3 bases: TGTGCCAGCAGTGAGACTAGCGGGCGTCCCACAGATACGCAGTATTTT. This gives the protein CASSETSGRPTDTQYF.

This clonotype was seen a few times. The chain recombines TRBV5-1 with TRBJ2-3; no reliable D call. The germline gives CDR1 SGHRS, CDR2 YFSETQ. The CDR3 loop spans 16 amino acids. Trimming took off 1 base at V and 0 bases at J, with 12 bases between the two ends. CDR3 amino acids: CASSLLSSTSTDTQYF. CDR3 nucleotides: TGCGCCAGCAGCTTGTTGTCATCAACTAGCACAGATACGCAGTATTTT.

The rearrangement uses TRBV20-1 and TRBJ2-1; TRBD2 agrees at 8 bases. V was pared by 3 bases and J by 1 base, with 8 bases of the junction left unmatched. The length of the CDR3 is 16 residues. In germline, CDR1 is DFQATT, CDR2 SNEGSKA (reference sequence). CDR3 coding DNA: TGCAGTGCTAGCTGGCACGCTAGCGGGTCCTACAATGAGCAGTTCTTC. Translation: CSASWHASGSYNEQFF.

A remark on this clonotype: Being one base from a much bigger clone, this may be a read error. The chain has TRBV27 and TRBJ2-7; TRBD2 might be the D (5 bases). The V gene's germline CDR1 is MNHEY and CDR2 SMNVEV (reference sequence). CDR3 size: 14 residues. V lost 3 bases to trimming and J lost 0 bases, with 9 bases between them. CDR3 nucleotides: TGTGCCAGCAGTTTTACCGGGGACTCCTACGAGCAGTACTTC. This translates into CASSFTGDSYEQYF.

In this sample, this clonotype turned up a few times. This chain uses TRBV6-1 with TRBJ2-7; D remains ambiguous. Looked up from germline, CDR1 is MNHNS and CDR2 is SASEGT. CDR3 length: 11 residues. The V end was cut by 2 bases, the J end by 5 bases, with 4 bases between. CDR3 loop: CASSEPNEQYF. CDR3 DNA sequence: TGTGCCAGCAGTGAACCGAACGAGCAGTACTTC.

The chain carries TRBV6-1 and TRBJ1-5; D might be TRBD1 (5 bases). CDR1 and CDR2 from the germline V gene are MNHNS and SASEGT. Between the trimmed V and J ends, which lost 6 bases and 4 bases, there was a span of 16 bases. The CDR3 length is 15 residues. CDR3 loop: CASRSQGEGNQPQHF. CDR3 in DNA: TGTGCCAGCAGATCCCAGGGTGAGGGGAATCAGCCCCAGCATTTT.

The chain is built from TRBV29-1 and TRBJ1-2; D perhaps matches TRBD1 (6 bases). Trimming pared 5 bases from V and 3 bases from J, leaving 22 bases between. The germline V gene has CDR1 SQVTM and CDR2 ANQGSEA. The CDR3 is 16 residues long. The CDR3 spells CSVLYEQGIIDYGYTF. The CDR3 DNA follows: TGCAGCGTTTTATATGAACAGGGAATTATCGACTATGGCTACACCTTC.

The rearrangement joins TRBV9 to TRBJ2-3; D remains ambiguous. Trimming took off 7 bases at V and 1 base at J, with 10 bases between the two ends. The CDR3 is 13 amino acids. CDR1 and CDR2 from the germline V gene are SGDLS and YYNGEE. This CDR3 reads CASDRQGTDTQYF. CDR3 nucleotide sequence: TGTGCCAGCGACCGGCAGGGCACAGATACGCAGTATTTT.

As regards this clonotype: A junction boundary mismatches the germline segment, possibly from a read error. The chain has TRBV20-1 and TRBJ1-2, with TRBD1 matching over 9 bases. The CDR3 covers 15 residues. Germline CDR1 and CDR2: DFQATT and SNEGSKA (reference sequence). DNA of the CDR3: TGCAGTGCTAGGGAGCCGGGACAGGGATCCTATGGCTGCACCTTC. Translating it yields CSAREPGQGSYGCTF.

In its sample, this clonotype was seen many times. The chain links TRBV3-1 to TRBJ2-2; no firm D call. The CDR3 sequence is 15 residues long. V lost 0 bases and J 9 bases, leaving 14 bases between the germline ends. Germline assignment: CDR1 LGHDT and CDR2 YNNKEL (reference sequence). The CDR3 nucleotides are TGTGCCAGCAGCCAAGATTTGGCAGGATTGCGGGAGCTGTTTTTT. Its protein product is CASSQDLAGLRELFF.

The chain couples TRBV18 to TRBJ1-4; 7 bases map to TRBD1. Germline trimming cut 2 bases from V and 0 bases from J; bases unmatched to any gene: 3. The germline V gene has CDR1 KGHSH and CDR2 LQKENI. The CDR3 contains 16 residues. This CDR3 is CASSPGTVATNEKLFF. The CDR3 DNA sequence: TGTGCCAGCTCACCAGGGACAGTCGCAACTAATGAAAAACTGTTTTTT.

This clonotype was counted many times. The chain carries TRBV27 and TRBJ1-5; no firm D call. Germline V gene sequence: CDR1 MNHEY, CDR2 SMNVEV (reference sequence). The CDR3 is 13 amino acids. The germline V and J ends were trimmed by 0 bases and 4 bases, with 4 bases remaining between them. CDR3 sequence reads: CASSLSGNQPQHF. The DNA of the CDR3 is TGTGCCAGCAGTTTATCAGGGAATCAGCCCCAGCATTTT.

This clonotype was counted only a few times. V and J are TRBV5-4 and TRBJ1-2, with D possibly being TRBD1 (6 bases). Trimming removed 0 bases from V and 2 bases from J, with 14 bases in between. Germline V CDR1 and CDR2: SGHNT, YYREEE (reference sequence). The CDR3 has 16 residues. This CDR3 is CASSLGGGGGNYGYTF. CDR3 coding DNA: TGTGCCAGCAGCTTGGGAGGCGGAGGGGGGAACTATGGCTACACCTTC.